This entry lists 29 T cell receptor beta chains sequenced from one sample in a study of blood T cell repertoires in COVID-19 (dated by TCRdb to 2019 to 2021). Library preparation used the immunoSEQ multiplex PCR assay. The table comes from immuneACCESS by way of TCRdb, which keeps in-frame sequences with V and J called. Part of the clones is missing from these tables; in studies checked, under half for an unresolved V gene and the rest for unknown reasons. The table for this sample lists 150,000 or so clones; more than 70% of them were counted only once. The ten largest clonotypes hold 10% of the sample. Sequencing input: peripheral blood. These receptors all come from a man aged 50 or older with acute or convalescent COVID-19.

The gene calls are TRBV5-1 and TRBJ2-1, with TRBD2 as a possible D gene (6 bases). Germline V gives CDR1 SGHRS, CDR2 YFSETQ. The length of the CDR3 is 21 residues. V was clipped by 1 base and J by 5 bases, with 31 bases between them. This CDR3 is CASSLKLPTFSRSRGDNEQFF. CDR3 bases: TGCGCCAGCAGCTTGAAGCTGCCCACCTTTAGTCGTTCGCGGGGAGACAATGAGCAGTTCTTC.

The sample holds one count of this clone. This chain joins TRBV25-1 and TRBJ2-1; 11 nucleotides match TRBD2. The CDR3 consists of 17 residues. J was trimmed by 6 bases and V by 1 base; bases with no gene match: 8. The germline gives CDR1 MGHDK, CDR2 SYGVNS. CDR3 residues: CASSESPASGGFNEQFF. The CDR3 DNA sequence: TGTGCCAGCAGTGAATCCCCGGCTAGCGGGGGGTTCAATGAGCAGTTCTTC.

This clone was seen just once. J is TRBJ1-1 and V is TRBV29-1; 7 positions match TRBD1. V was pared by 7 bases and J by 0 bases, with 5 bases of the junction left unmatched. The CDR3 has 13 residues. Germline V gene lookup returns CDR1 SQVTM and CDR2 ANQGSEA. As DNA, the CDR3 is TGCAGCGGCCGACAGGGACTGAACACTGAAGCTTTCTTT. Residues: CSGRQGLNTEAFF.

V and J are TRBV19 and TRBJ1-6, with D uncertain. Germline CDR1 and CDR2: LNHDA and SQIVND (reference sequence). The CDR3 runs 14 residues. With 4 bases removed from V and 3 bases from J, the gap between germline ends came to 7 bases. CDR3 region: CASSTLLYNSPLHF. CDR3 bases: TGTGCCAGTAGTACTCTCCTCTATAATTCACCCCTCCACTTT.

This clone has only one observation. The V and J genes are TRBV30 and TRBJ2-7, with TRBD2 as a possible D gene (6 bases). The CDR3 sequence is 13 residues long. Germline V lookup: CDR1 GTSNPN, CDR2 SVGIG (reference sequence). Trimming removed 4 bases at V and 3 bases at J, with 13 bases between. The CDR3 DNA reads TGTGCCTGGAACCGGGACTGGCTCTACGAGCAGTACTTC. It specifies CAWNRDWLYEQYF.

The chain carries TRBV9 and TRBJ1-2; D uncertain. The CDR3 sequence is 13 residues long. V was pared by 0 bases and J by 3 bases, with 6 bases between. Germline loops: CDR1 SGDLS, CDR2 YYNGEE. The CDR3 spells CASSVDIYYGYTF. CDR3 DNA: TGTGCCAGCAGCGTAGACATTTACTATGGCTACACCTTC.

The rearrangement links TRBV10-2 to TRBJ1-1; D is unclear. CDR1 is WSHSY, CDR2 SAAADI, per germline. This CDR3 has 13 residues. The V and J ends lost 3 bases and 0 bases respectively, with 5 bases between them. Written as DNA, the CDR3 is TGCGCCAGCAGTGATAACTTGAACACTGAAGCTTTCTTT. Amino acid sequence: CASSDNLNTEAFF.

The genes are TRBV28 and TRBJ1-2, with 9 bases that match TRBD1. Trimming removed 8 bases from V and 8 bases from J; junction bases left unmatched: 12. CDR1 is MDHEN, CDR2 SYDVKM, per germline. The CDR3 loop spans 14 amino acids. Here the CDR3 DNA reads TGTGCCAGCGCCTCCGGGGGACAGGGAGCAGGCTACACCTTC. Amino acids: CASASGGQGAGYTF.

The chain employs TRBV19 and TRBJ1-5; D unclear. CDR1 and CDR2 from the germline V gene are LNHDA and SQIVND (reference sequence). The CDR3 contains 16 residues. V was trimmed by 3 bases and J by 4 bases, leaving 16 bases between them. The CDR3 is CASSMPMAEGNQPQHF. The CDR3 DNA follows: TGTGCCAGTAGTATGCCGATGGCCGAGGGAAATCAGCCCCAGCATTTT.

A note on this clone: The sample has other DNA sequences that encode this CDR3 too. The chain uses TRBV28 and TRBJ1-1; a possible D gene is TRBD1 (5 bases). With 2 bases removed from V and 0 bases from J, the gap between germline ends came to 7 bases. This CDR3 has 14 amino acids. Germline assignment: CDR1 MDHEN and CDR2 SYDVKM. CDR3 region: CASSLGGMNTEAFF. CDR3 bases: TGTGCCAGCAGTTTAGGGGGGATGAACACTGAAGCTTTCTTT.

The rearrangement joins TRBV19 to TRBJ1-1, with 8 bases matching TRBD1. Germline V CDR1 and CDR2: LNHDA, SQIVND (reference sequence). Trimming cost V 5 bases and J 1 base; bases outside gene matches: 6. The CDR3 sequence is 15 residues long. The CDR3 DNA sequence: TGTGCCAGTAGTGACCGGACAGGGAAGAACACTGAAGCTTTCTTT. As protein: CASSDRTGKNTEAFF.

This sequence joins TRBV28 and TRBJ1-2; D may be TRBD1 (6 bases). V lost 1 base and J 7 bases, leaving 7 bases between the germline ends. The germline CDR1 and CDR2 sequences are MDHEN and SYDVKM. CDR3 length: 12 residues. CDR3 sequence reads: CASSLLGGGYTF. The CDR3 region has the DNA TGTGCCAGCAGTTTATTAGGGGGTGGCTACACCTTC.

This chain links TRBV9 with TRBJ1-1, with D possibly TRBD1 on 5 matching bases. This CDR3 has 16 residues. The V gene's germline CDR1 is SGDLS and CDR2 YYNGEE. Trimming cost V 0 bases and J 1 base, with 13 bases left between them. The DNA of the CDR3 is TGTGCCAGCAGCGTAGGGGCAGGGAAAAAGAACACTGAAGCTTTCTTT. Amino acids: CASSVGAGKKNTEAFF.

This chain links TRBV19 with TRBJ2-1; D not resolved. The CDR3 is 14 residues long. Deletions cut 2 bases from V and 8 bases from J, with 13 bases between. From germline, CDR1 is LNHDA and CDR2 SQIVND (reference sequence). The DNA of the CDR3 is TGTGCCAGTAGTATATCCGCCTCACTCGATGAGCAGTTCTTC. Its translation: CASSISASLDEQFF.

V and J are TRBV7-9 and TRBJ1-2; tentative D call: TRBD1 (5 bases). V lost 5 bases to trimming and J lost 4 bases, with 20 bases between them. This CDR3 contains 16 residues. Germline CDR1 reads SEHNR; CDR2 reads FQNEAQ (reference sequence). The CDR3: CASSLEAQGSLYGYTF. In nucleotides, the CDR3 is TGTGCCAGCAGCCTAGAGGCCCAGGGCTCACTCTATGGCTACACCTTC.

This clone was picked up one time. The chain combines TRBV29-1 with TRBJ1-5; no reliable D call. The germline CDR1 and CDR2 sequences are SQVTM and ANQGSEA. This CDR3 contains 14 residues. V lost 4 bases and J 2 bases, leaving 12 bases between the germline ends. The CDR3 DNA reads TGCAGCGTTGCTTCGGGGTCAGGCAATCAGCCCCAGCATTTT. Translating it yields CSVASGSGNQPQHF.

The table lists this clone with a few counts. The rearrangement uses TRBV5-4 and TRBJ1-1; 7 bases are shared with TRBD1. Germline CDR1 is SGHNT and CDR2 is YYREEE (reference sequence). With 4 bases clipped from V and 6 bases from J, the junction kept 9 bases outside the gene matches. This CDR3 is 14 amino acids long. In nucleotides, the CDR3 is TGTGCCAGCAGCGATCCAAGGACAGGCGCTGAAGCTTTCTTT. This gives the protein CASSDPRTGAEAFF.

This clone was seen only a few times. The chain links TRBV19 to TRBJ1-4; D might be TRBD1 (6 bases). CDR1 LNHDA and CDR2 SQIVND come from the germline V gene (reference sequence). CDR3 length: 14 residues. Trimming removed 8 bases at V and 2 bases at J, with 12 bases between. The CDR3 nucleotides read TGTGCCAGTTCCCAGGGGATCACTAATGAAAAACTGTTTTTT. Protein sequence: CASSQGITNEKLFF.

The chain joins TRBV7-9 to TRBJ2-1; maybe TRBD2 (6 bases). Germline V CDR1 and CDR2: SEHNR, FQNEAQ (reference sequence). Trimming took off 4 bases at V and 4 bases at J, with 23 bases between the two ends. The CDR3 is 18 amino acids. DNA for the CDR3: TGTGCCAGCAGCTCCCCTAATATCCCGAGACTAGAGTACAATGAGCAGTTCTTC. Protein sequence: CASSSPNIPRLEYNEQFF.

The chain has TRBV6-6 and TRBJ2-7; D might be TRBD2 (5 bases). Germline V gives CDR1 MNHNY, CDR2 SVGAGI (reference sequence). Trimming shortened V by 2 bases and J by 3 bases, and 14 bases separated the two germline ends. The CDR3 is 15 residues long. CDR3 sequence: CASSYRPSRSYEQYF. The CDR3 coding sequence is TGTGCCAGCAGTTACAGGCCTAGCCGGAGCTACGAGCAGTACTTC.

The chain is built from TRBV5-8 and TRBJ1-5; TRBD1 matches at 8 bases. The CDR3 spans 14 residues. CDR1 SGHTS and CDR2 YDEGEE come from the germline V gene. V was clipped by 4 bases and J by 9 bases; unmatched bases: 9. The CDR3 protein is CASSQGQALGPQHF. The CDR3, as DNA: TGTGCCAGCAGCCAGGGACAGGCCCTAGGGCCCCAGCATTTT.

The CDR3 loop reads CAIHKRWATGELFF. The CDR3 nucleotides read TGTGCCATCCATAAAAGATGGGCTACCGGGGAGCTGTTTTTT. The chain is built from TRBV27 and TRBJ2-2, with D hard to call. Germline V gives CDR1 MNHEY, CDR2 SMNVEV (reference sequence). The CDR3 has 14 amino acids. V was shortened by 10 bases and J by 5 bases, with 17 bases between the two germline ends.

This chain links TRBV5-1 with TRBJ2-1; 9 bases fit TRBD2. CDR1 SGHRS and CDR2 YFSETQ come from the germline V gene. Trimming cost V 0 bases and J 2 bases; bases outside gene matches: 0. The CDR3 has 15 amino acids. The CDR3 sequence: CASSLGLAAYNEQFF. In nucleotides, the CDR3 is TGCGCCAGCAGCTTGGGACTAGCGGCCTACAATGAGCAGTTCTTC.

The gene calls are TRBV10-1 and TRBJ2-1, with D tentatively TRBD1 (7 bases). The CDR3 covers 18 residues. V was shortened by 0 bases and J by 3 bases, with 18 bases between the two germline ends. The germline V gene encodes CDR1 WNHNN and CDR2 SYGVQD (reference sequence). CDR3 sequence: CASSESEGARRFYNEQFF. CDR3 DNA: TGCGCCAGCAGTGAGTCGGAGGGGGCACGCCGATTCTACAATGAGCAGTTCTTC.

The chain employs TRBV3-1 (or the pseudogene TRBV3-2) and TRBJ2-5, with a tentative D call TRBD1 (7 bases). Germline V gene data show CDR1 as LGHDT and CDR2 as YNNKEL (reference sequence). V was shortened by 4 bases and J by 5 bases, with 14 bases between the two germline ends. This CDR3 has 14 residues. CDR3 coding DNA: TGTGCCAGCAGCCCCCAGGGGGGCCGGGAGACCCAGTACTTC. This sequence encodes CASSPQGGRETQYF.

This CDR3 is CASSFGRNTEAFF. CDR3 sequence (DNA): TGTGCCAGCAGTTTCGGGAGGAACACTGAAGCTTTCTTT. V usage is TRBV6-5 and J usage is TRBJ1-1; no clear D. With 4 bases removed from V and 1 base from J, the gap between germline ends came to 7 bases. The CDR3 extends over 13 amino acids. From germline, CDR1 is MNHEY and CDR2 SVGAGI.

J is TRBJ1-2 and V is TRBV5-4; TRBD1 matches 9 bases. The CDR3 is made up of 15 amino acids. V shed 1 base, J shed 7 bases, and the junction held 8 bases outside the gene matches. CDR1 SGHNT and CDR2 YYREEE come from the germline V gene (reference sequence). CDR3 sequence reads: CASSLPVGTGFGYTF. The CDR3 bases are TGTGCCAGCAGCTTGCCTGTCGGGACAGGGTTTGGCTACACCTTC.

V and J are TRBV3-1 (or the pseudogene TRBV3-2) and TRBJ1-6, with unresolved D. Between the trimmed V and J ends, which lost 5 bases and 11 bases, there was a span of 16 bases. CDR1 and CDR2 from the germline V gene are LGHDT and YNNKEL (reference sequence). The CDR3 is 14 residues long. The CDR3 protein is CASSYHTGLTPLHF. The DNA of the CDR3 is TGTGCCAGCAGCTATCATACCGGGTTGACACCCCTCCACTTT.

The V gene is TRBV11-2, the J gene TRBJ2-1, with 7 bases identical to TRBD2. Germline V gene lookup returns CDR1 SGHAT and CDR2 FQNNGV. The CDR3 runs to 16 residues. With V trimmed by 2 bases and J by 5 bases, 9 bases remained unmatched. CDR3 coding DNA: TGTGCCAGCAGCTTAAAGGGGCTAGCGGAAAACAATGAGCAGTTCTTC. Translation: CASSLKGLAENNEQFF.